This T cell receptor (beta chain) stems from a study of T-cell memory formation after mild COVID-19. The overall study: Among the donors, TCR clusters were largely specific to each donor.

Study-wide points: Day 15 to 85 contractors were CD4/CD8 balanced; later expanders leaned CD4+. Confirmation of SARS-CoV-2 specificity was lacking for second-wave clones peaking day 37.

Germline V gene sequence: CDR1 MGHDK, CDR2 SYGVNS. This CDR3 is built from 16 residues. Trimming left V 2 bases short and J 10 bases short, with 20 bases between. This clonotype turned up a few times. Its antigen remains unidentified. TCRdb passed the 5' RACE reads through MiXCR, listing each CDR3 protein once. The table lists 300,000 to 400,000 distinct CDR3 sequences, 10% to 15% of them singletons. The source material was PBMCs or a T cell subset sorted from them (not recorded which). The chain recombines TRBV25-1 with TRBJ1-4; D call uncertain. The receptor's source is a man between 18 and 35 years old who had mild COVID-19 (a few samples of this study predate the infection). Cell type and time point are not known. CDR3 nucleotides: TGTGCCAGCAGTGAACGTCCGGCCTCGGCGAAGGGAAAACTGTTTTTT. Translating it yields CASSERPASAKGKLFF.